This passage covers 19 T cell receptor beta chains from one sample sequenced in a study of sequential checkpoint blockade in melanoma. Treatment noted: randomized to nivolumab then ipilimumab (arm A) or the reverse (arm B). Assay used: immunoSEQ multiplex PCR; TCRdb lists only in-frame clones, some missing. The sample lists 20,000 to 25,000 clones; roughly four fifths were seen once. Specimen: CD8+ T cells sorted from blood (inferred from file names), collected from a patient given nivolumab and ipilimumab in sequence. Receptor source: a human donor with melanoma.

The chain uses TRBV28 and TRBJ2-5; 12 bases line up with TRBD2. After removal of 2 bases from V and 5 bases from J, the junction contained 6 bases not matched to a gene. Germline V gene sequence: CDR1 MDHEN, CDR2 SYDVKM. CDR3 length: 16 amino acids. DNA for the CDR3: TGTGCCAGCAGTTTACCCCTAGCGGGAGGGGCGGAGACCCAGTACTTC. Translated: CASSLPLAGGAETQYF.

The V and J genes are TRBV11-3 and TRBJ1-1, with 9 bases matching TRBD1. The CDR3 consists of 15 residues. Per germline, CDR1 SGHNT and CDR2 YENEEA. V dropped 6 bases and J dropped 5; count of bases not matched to a gene: 10. CDR3 coding DNA: TGTGCCAGCAGGATCCCGGACAGGGGAGGTACTGAAGCTTTCTTT. This translates into CASRIPDRGGTEAFF. Variable domain in full (rest from reference TRBV11-3 and TRBJ1-1): EAGVVQSPRYKIIEKKQPVAFWCNPISGHNTLYWYLQNLGQGPELLIRYENEEAVDDSQLPKDRFSAERLKGVDSTLKIQPAELGDSAVYLCASRIPDRGGTEAFFGQGTRLTVV.

The V call is TRBV9, the J call TRBJ2-1; 7 bases align to TRBD2. The J segment lost 7 bases and the V segment lost 1 base, leaving 11 bases of the junction unmatched. Germline-derived CDR1 and CDR2 are SGDLS and YYNGEE. The CDR3 is 16 residues long. The CDR3, as DNA: TGTGCCAGCAGCGTATCTCTGGGGGAGGGCCGAAATGAGCAGTTCTTC. Protein product: CASSVSLGEGRNEQFF.

V usage is TRBV18 and J usage is TRBJ1-5, with 8 positions matching TRBD1. The germline gives CDR1 KGHSH, CDR2 LQKENI. The CDR3 has 16 residues. Unmatched junction bases numbered 11, after V lost 3 bases and J lost 7 bases. The CDR3 DNA reads TGTGCCAGCTCACCGCTGGGACAGGAAGGAAGACAGCCCCAGCATTTT. This gives the protein CASSPLGQEGRQPQHF.

The V call is TRBV4-1, the J call TRBJ2-7; 11 bases are shared with TRBD2. The CDR3 contains 15 residues. The germline CDR1 and CDR2 sequences are MGHRA and YSYEKL. V shed 3 bases and J 3 bases; nucleotides not matched to a gene: 4. CDR3 in amino acids: CASSHPGLAVYEQYF. The CDR3 DNA reads TGCGCCAGCAGCCACCCGGGACTAGCGGTCTACGAGCAGTACTTC.

This clone was detected a few times. The V and J genes are TRBV18 and TRBJ2-2, with 7 positions matching TRBD1. From germline, CDR1 is KGHSH and CDR2 LQKENI. The V segment lost 2 bases and the J segment 6 bases; nucleotides outside the gene matches: 3. This CDR3 comprises 14 residues. CDR3 loop: CASSPDRAAGELFF. The CDR3 DNA follows: TGTGCCAGCTCACCAGACAGGGCGGCCGGGGAGCTGTTTTTT.

The rearrangement links TRBV4-2 to TRBJ2-5; weak D call: TRBD2 (7 bases). The CDR3 has 16 amino acids. Trimming removed 2 bases from V and 5 bases from J, with 18 bases in between. CDR1 and CDR2 from the germline V gene are LGHNA and YNFKEQ. The CDR3 nucleotides read TGTGCCAGCAGCCAACCTCAACAGGGAGGGTCTGAGACCCAGTACTTC. Amino acids: CASSQPQQGGSETQYF.

This clone was seen more than once but under ten times. The rearrangement links TRBV28 to TRBJ1-5; D gene unclear. Germline V gene data show CDR1 as MDHEN and CDR2 as SYDVKM. This CDR3 is 15 amino acids long. V was clipped by 1 base and J by 5 bases, with 12 bases between them. The DNA for the CDR3 is TGTGCCAGCAGTTTATTCGCCGCGGAGGATCAGCCCCAGCATTTT. It specifies CASSLFAAEDQPQHF.

The chain joins TRBV2 to TRBJ1-2; D remains unclear. CDR1 is SNHLY, CDR2 FYNNEI, per germline. The CDR3 consists of 13 residues. The V and J ends lost 7 bases and 8 bases respectively, with 17 bases between them. CDR3 sequence (DNA): TGTGCCAGCATCCGGGAACGAGGTGGAGGCTACACCTTC. Amino acids: CASIRERGGGYTF.

The rearrangement joins TRBV6-6 to TRBJ2-1, with TRBD1 matching over 9 bases. Germline CDR1 is MNHNY and CDR2 is SVGAGI (reference sequence). There are 15 residues in the CDR3. J gave up 5 bases and V 5 bases, and 7 bases lay outside the gene matches. The CDR3 sequence is CASSDWTGANNEQFF. Written as DNA, the CDR3 is TGTGCCAGCAGTGACTGGACAGGGGCCAACAATGAGCAGTTCTTC.

The V call is TRBV5-1, the J call TRBJ2-6; 7 bases fit TRBD1. The CDR3 extends over 15 amino acids. V lost 4 bases, J lost 2 bases, and 3 bases stayed unmatched. Germline lookup yields CDR1 SGHRS and CDR2 YFSETQ. The DNA of the CDR3 is TGCGCCAGCAGCCTTGGGACAGCTGGGGCCAACGTCCTGACTTTC. As protein: CASSLGTAGANVLTF.

This chain links TRBV2 with TRBJ2-7; 13 bases are shared with TRBD2. Germline V gene lookup returns CDR1 SNHLY and CDR2 FYNNEI. With 6 bases clipped from V and 5 bases from J, the junction kept 7 bases outside the gene matches. This CDR3 has 15 residues. DNA of the CDR3: TGTGCCAGCAGGGAACTAGCGGGAGGGCCACACGAGCAGTACTTC. Its protein product is CASRELAGGPHEQYF. The variable domain in full, with the rest retrieved from reference TRBV2 and TRBJ2-7, is EPEVTQTPSHQVTQMGQEVILRCVPISNHLYFYWYRQILGQKVEFLVSFYNNEISEKSEIFDDQFSVERPDGSNFTLKIRSTKLEDSAMYFCASRELAGGPHEQYFGPGTRLTVT.

The chain recombines TRBV29-1 with TRBJ2-3; D perhaps matches TRBD2 (5 bases). Germline V CDR1 and CDR2: SQVTM, ANQGSEA. The CDR3 is 14 residues long. V was cut by 0 bases and J by 0 bases, with 7 bases left in between. The CDR3 sequence: CSVEEWTSTDTQYF. The CDR3 DNA reads TGCAGCGTTGAAGAATGGACTAGCACAGATACGCAGTATTTT.

V gene TRBV27 combines with J gene TRBJ2-7, with 12 bases lining up with TRBD2. Per germline, CDR1 MNHEY and CDR2 SMNVEV (reference sequence). The CDR3 loop spans 17 amino acids. The ends lost 2 bases at V and 0 bases at J; junction bases unmatched: 5. CDR3 nucleotide sequence: TGTGCCAGCAGTTTACGGTTACTAGCGGGAGGCTCCTACGAGCAGTACTTC. Translation gives CASSLRLLAGGSYEQYF.

J is TRBJ2-5 and V is TRBV28; D gene ambiguous. The CDR3 runs 10 residues. V shed 6 bases and J shed 7 bases, with 6 bases lying between them. Germline CDR1 and CDR2: MDHEN and SYDVKM. The CDR3 nucleotides read TGTGCCAGCAGGCGCGGGACCCAGTACTTC. Translating gives CASRRGTQYF.

The rearrangement links TRBV9 to TRBJ2-3; a weak D match, TRBD2 (6 bases). Germline loops: CDR1 SGDLS, CDR2 YYNGEE. Trimming left V 2 bases short and J 6 bases short, with 16 bases between. The CDR3 is made up of 15 amino acids. Written as DNA, the CDR3 is TGTGCCAGCAGCGTGGGGGGAACGGTGTGGGATACGCAGTATTTT. As protein: CASSVGGTVWDTQYF.

This clone was seen only a few times. The CDR3 DNA follows: TGTGCCAGCAGCCGACAGGGGACCGGGACTAGCGGGAGCTACGAGCAGTACTTC. Translation gives CASSRQGTGTSGSYEQYF. The chain combines TRBV5-5 with TRBJ2-7; 14 nucleotides line up with TRBD2. Trimming took 4 bases from V and 3 from J; bases not matched to a gene: 12. The CDR3 sequence is 18 residues long. Germline lookup yields CDR1 SGHKS and CDR2 YYEKEE (reference sequence). The full variable domain, with the rest looked up from reference TRBV5-5 and TRBJ2-7, is DAGVTQSPTHLIKTRGQQVTLRCSPISGHKSVSWYQQVLGQGPQFIFQYYEKEERGRGNFPDRFSARQFPNYSSELNVNALLLGDSALYLCASSRQGTGTSGSYEQYFGPGTRLTVT.

The CDR3 DNA follows: TGCGCCAGCAGCCAAGAGGTGACAGCAGATACGCAGTATTTT. Translated: CASSQEVTADTQYF. The chain employs TRBV4-3 and TRBJ2-3; TRBD1 is a possible D gene (5 bases). The germline CDR1 and CDR2 sequences are LGHNA and YSLEER. Trimming shortened V by 0 bases and J by 4 bases, and 8 bases separated the two germline ends. The CDR3 covers 14 residues.

The gene calls are TRBV5-1 and TRBJ2-3, with D perhaps TRBD2 (5 bases). This CDR3 spans 13 amino acids. V lost 2 bases and J lost 1, with 5 bases in between. Germline V gives CDR1 SGHRS, CDR2 YFSETQ. The CDR3 coding sequence is TGCGCCAGCAGCTTCGGGGGCACAGATACGCAGTATTTT. This gives the protein CASSFGGTDTQYF.